These 3 T cell receptor beta chains came from one sample sequenced in a study of blood T cells in healthy people across ages. Using a J-beta primer mix together with a sample-barcoded 5' primer, a second PCR was run for about 6 to 12 cycles. In TCRdb, the 5' RACE reads were re-called with MiXCR into one record per CDR3 protein. Here the sample spans 500,000 to 600,000 distinct CDR3 sequences, 25% to 30% being singletons. The sequencing input was blood. The receptor source for this set is a woman aged 70-85 years in good health.

J is TRBJ2-2 and V is TRBV5-1; the D is unclear. The CDR3 has 16 amino acids. V was clipped by 0 bases and J by 6 bases, with 15 bases between them. The V gene's germline CDR1 is SGHRS and CDR2 YFSETQ. The CDR3 here is CASSLEGPGGAGELFF. The CDR3 DNA reads TGCGCCAGCAGCTTGGAAGGTCCAGGTGGGGCCGGGGAGCTGTTTTTT.

This clonotype was observed a handful of times. V is TRBV7-9 and J is TRBJ2-5, with 7 bases matching TRBD1. The germline CDR1 and CDR2 sequences are SEHNR and FQNEAQ (reference sequence). Trimming cost V 1 base and J 5 bases; bases outside gene matches: 7. The CDR3 runs to 15 residues. The CDR3 protein is CASSLGDRASETQYF. In nucleotides, the CDR3 is TGTGCCAGCAGCTTAGGTGACAGGGCCTCGGAGACCCAGTACTTC. Full variable domain (remainder filled in from reference TRBV7-9 and TRBJ2-5): DTGVSQNPRHKITKRGQNVTFRCDPISEHNRLYWYRQTLGQGPEFLTYFQNEAQLEKSRLLSDRFSAERPKGSFSTLEIQRTEQGDSAMYLCASSLGDRASETQYFGPGTRLLVL.

This clonotype occurred a few times. The CDR3 nucleotides read TGTGCCAGCAGCGTAGCGTTGGGCGGTCGAGAGACCCAGTACTTC. This encodes CASSVALGGRETQYF. This rearrangement joins TRBV9 to TRBJ2-7; D is unresolved. The end of the DNA aligns better with TRBJ2-5, so the J call may be wrong. This CDR3 has 15 amino acids. Germline lookup yields CDR1 SGDLS and CDR2 YYNGEE.